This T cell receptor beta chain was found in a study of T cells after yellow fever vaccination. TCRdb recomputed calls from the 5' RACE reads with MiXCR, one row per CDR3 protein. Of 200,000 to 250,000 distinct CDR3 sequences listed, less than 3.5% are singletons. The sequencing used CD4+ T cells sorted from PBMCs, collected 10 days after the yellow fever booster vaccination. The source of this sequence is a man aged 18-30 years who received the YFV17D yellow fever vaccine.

The CDR3 nucleotides read TGTGCCAGCAGTGAGCGGGGAGGGGGCACTGAAGCTTTCTTT. It yields the protein CASSERGGGTEAFF. The rearrangement links TRBV25-1 to TRBJ1-1; perhaps TRBD1 as D (6 bases). The V end was cut by 3 bases, the J end by 4 bases, with 12 bases between. CDR1 and CDR2 (germline): MGHDK, SYGVNS. This CDR3 comprises 14 residues.